The 21 T cell receptor beta chains reported below all come from one sample, sequenced in a study of T cell changes during pregnancy in multiple sclerosis. Measured with immunoSEQ multiplex PCR; TCRdb has only the in-frame clones, and not every one. The table records tens of thousands of clones, approximately 90% of them present only once. The specimen was peripheral blood, collected in the second trimester of pregnancy. These TCRs come from a female donor with multiple sclerosis, enrolled in a pregnancy study.

The chain carries TRBV2 and TRBJ2-2, with D unresolved. CDR1 SNHLY and CDR2 FYNNEI come from the germline V gene. The CDR3 consists of 12 residues. Trimming left V 5 bases short and J 3 bases short, with 4 bases between. CDR3 sequence reads: CASSLDTGELFF. CDR3 DNA sequence: TGTGCCAGCAGTTTAGACACCGGGGAGCTGTTTTTT.

This sequence joins TRBV5-1 and TRBJ1-6; the D gene is possibly TRBD1 (5 bases). Germline lookup yields CDR1 SGHRS and CDR2 YFSETQ. CDR3 length: 14 residues. Trimming removed 8 bases at V and 8 bases at J, with 17 bases between. The CDR3 sequence is CASGEGTGDSPLHF. CDR3 in DNA: TGCGCCAGTGGGGAGGGGACGGGGGATTCACCCCTCCACTTT.

The gene calls are TRBV7-6 and TRBJ2-1; D is possibly TRBD1 (5 bases). Germline V gene lookup returns CDR1 SGHVS and CDR2 FNYEAQ. Trimming removed 1 base from V and 8 bases from J, with 12 bases in between. The CDR3 contains 14 residues. CDR3 sequence: CASSLGGSMDEQFF. The CDR3 DNA is TGTGCCAGCAGCTTAGGGGGCTCCATGGATGAGCAGTTCTTC. The full variable domain, rest sourced from reference TRBV7-6 and TRBJ2-1, is GAGVSQSPRYKVTKRGQDVALRCDPISGHVSLYWYRQALGQGPEFLTYFNYEAQQDKSGLPNDRFSAERPEGSISTLTIQRTEQRDSAMYRCASSLGGSMDEQFFGPGTRLTVL.

The chain carries TRBV29-1 and TRBJ1-1, with D perhaps TRBD1 (5 bases). The CDR3 is 12 residues long. V was shortened by 7 bases and J by 8 bases, with 17 bases between the two germline ends. Germline values: CDR1 SQVTM, CDR2 ANQGSEA. The CDR3 nucleotides are TGCAGCGCGCTCAGGGCCCCCGGGGAAGCTTTCTTT. This codes for CSALRAPGEAFF.

The DNA of the CDR3 is TGTGCCAGCAGCGTAGCAGGGCATAGCAATCAGCCCCAGCATTTT. It codes for CASSVAGHSNQPQHF. The rearrangement uses TRBV9 and TRBJ1-5, with a possible D match to TRBD1 (5 bases). V dropped 0 bases and J dropped 0 bases, with 7 bases sitting between them. The germline V gene encodes CDR1 SGDLS and CDR2 YYNGEE. The CDR3 sequence is 15 residues long.

The chain uses TRBV7-3 and TRBJ2-1; maybe TRBD1 (5 bases). The CDR3 runs to 15 residues. Germline-derived CDR1 and CDR2 are SGHTA and FQGTGA. V gave up 5 bases and J gave up 5 bases, with 16 bases separating them. The CDR3 bases are TGTGCCAGCAGCCCAAGGGGCCTTGGGAACAATGAGCAGTTCTTC. Its protein product is CASSPRGLGNNEQFF.

CDR3 sequence: CASSPSTGGAGGELFF. The CDR3 DNA reads as TGTGCCAGCAGCCCCTCGACAGGGGGGGCAGGGGGGGAGCTGTTTTTT. The chain couples TRBV7-3 to TRBJ2-2, with 9 bases identical to TRBD1. Germline V lookup: CDR1 SGHTA, CDR2 FQGTGA. The CDR3 runs to 16 residues. The junction had 12 bases not matched to a gene; V was cut back by 5 bases and J by 8 bases.

The chain recombines TRBV9 with TRBJ2-3, with 9 bases matching TRBD1. This CDR3 region has 17 residues. CDR1 and CDR2 (germline): SGDLS, YYNGEE. V lost 0 bases, J lost 4 bases, and 9 bases stayed unmatched. The CDR3: CASSVGSLGQGPDTQYF. For the CDR3, the DNA is TGTGCCAGCAGCGTAGGCTCCCTGGGACAGGGTCCAGATACGCAGTATTTT.

The chain uses TRBV19 and TRBJ2-3; D might be TRBD1 (6 bases). CDR1 is LNHDA and CDR2 is SQIVND in the germline V gene (reference sequence). The length of the CDR3 is 16 residues. Trimming took off 5 bases at V and 0 bases at J, with 15 bases between the two ends. The CDR3 sequence: CASSSRGWASTDTQYF. CDR3 DNA sequence: TGTGCCAGTAGTTCCAGGGGATGGGCTAGCACAGATACGCAGTATTTT.

This chain connects TRBV5-4 to TRBJ1-2; D call uncertain. This CDR3 is 15 amino acids long. Germline V CDR1 and CDR2: SGHNT, YYREEE (reference sequence). V dropped 1 base and J dropped 2 bases, with 12 bases sitting between them. The chain's CDR3 is CASSLLGIPNYGYTF. CDR3 sequence (DNA): TGTGCCAGCAGCTTGTTGGGCATACCGAACTATGGCTACACCTTC.

This clone has only a few counts. The chain links TRBV5-6 to TRBJ1-2; D is uncertain. Germline CDR1 reads SGHDT; CDR2 reads YYEEEE. The CDR3 length is 14 residues. Trimming stripped 0 bases from V and 0 bases from J, with 6 bases between. The CDR3 sequence is CASSLGAANYGYTF. CDR3 sequence (DNA): TGTGCCAGCAGCTTGGGGGCAGCTAACTATGGCTACACCTTC.

The rearrangement uses TRBV7-6 and TRBJ1-3; D perhaps matches TRBD1 (6 bases). The germline gives CDR1 SGHVS, CDR2 FNYEAQ. V was shortened by 2 bases and J by 4 bases, with 15 bases between the two germline ends. The CDR3 spans 16 residues. The CDR3: CASSLNRADTGNTIYF. The CDR3 DNA reads as TGTGCCAGCAGCTTAAACAGGGCAGATACCGGAAACACCATATATTTT.

The chain employs TRBV5-1 and TRBJ1-1; 7 bases fit TRBD1. CDR3 length: 14 amino acids. Germline V gives CDR1 SGHRS, CDR2 YFSETQ. V trimming: 4 bases; J trimming: 6 bases; junction bases outside the gene matches: 9. The CDR3 DNA follows: TGCGCCAGCAGCCCCGACAGGGTTCGGCCTGAAGCTTTCTTT. Amino acids: CASSPDRVRPEAFF.

J is TRBJ2-7 and V is TRBV10-3; TRBD1 matches 9 bases. The CDR3 is made up of 11 amino acids. J lost 11 bases, V lost 4 bases, and 3 bases had no gene match. Looked up from germline, CDR1 is ENHRY and CDR2 is SYGVKD. The CDR3: CAISGGDREYF. The CDR3 nucleotides read TGTGCCATCAGTGGGGGGGACAGGGAGTACTTC.

The genes are TRBV5-4 and TRBJ1-2, with D maybe TRBD1 (5 bases). Trimming took 4 bases from V and 3 from J, leaving 16 bases between them. Germline-derived CDR1 and CDR2 are SGHNT and YYREEE (reference sequence). The CDR3 loop spans 15 amino acids. The DNA for the CDR3 is TGTGCCAGCAGCCTTCCTAGGGGAAGGGACTATGGCTACACCTTC. Residues: CASSLPRGRDYGYTF.

This rearrangement joins TRBV5-1 to TRBJ2-5, with a possible D match to TRBD1 (5 bases). V was clipped by 0 bases and J by 1 base, with 10 bases between them. Germline CDR1 and CDR2: SGHRS and YFSETQ. The CDR3 has 15 residues. The CDR3 protein is CASSLGLQVQETQYF. The DNA of the CDR3 is TGCGCCAGCAGCTTGGGTCTACAGGTCCAAGAGACCCAGTACTTC.

The V and J genes are TRBV29-1 and TRBJ2-3, with 14 positions matching TRBD2. V was pared by 5 bases and J by 4 bases, with 5 bases of the junction left unmatched. Per the germline V gene, CDR1 is SQVTM and CDR2 is ANQGSEA. The CDR3 loop spans 15 amino acids. The CDR3 is CSVFGLAGGADTQYF. The CDR3 nucleotides read TGCAGCGTTTTCGGACTAGCGGGGGGAGCAGATACGCAGTATTTT.

The genes are TRBV7-9 and TRBJ1-3; D is ambiguous. This CDR3 has 14 amino acids. Germline V gives CDR1 SEHNR, CDR2 FQNEAQ (reference sequence). V was clipped by 4 bases and J by 0 bases, with 7 bases between them. This CDR3 is CASSSVLSGNTIYF. CDR3 DNA: TGTGCCAGCAGCTCTGTACTCTCTGGAAACACCATATATTTT.

V and J are TRBV19 and TRBJ1-1; D gene uncertain. CDR1 LNHDA and CDR2 SQIVND come from the germline V gene (reference sequence). V was trimmed by 4 bases and J by 1 base, leaving 19 bases between them. The CDR3 spans 17 residues. For the CDR3, the DNA is TGTGCCAGTAGTACACTCGAGAAGGTTGGGAGGAACACTGAAGCTTTCTTT. Residues: CASSTLEKVGRNTEAFF.

The chain employs TRBV5-6 and TRBJ2-7; TRBD2 matches 10 bases. This CDR3 has 14 amino acids. Germline CDR1 and CDR2: SGHDT and YYEEEE. V dropped 4 bases and J dropped 3; count of bases not matched to a gene: 4. The chain's CDR3 is CASSGGLAIYEQYF. The CDR3 DNA reads as TGTGCCAGCAGCGGGGGACTAGCGATCTACGAGCAGTACTTC.

The genes are TRBV19 and TRBJ1-2; 10 bases agree with TRBD1. J gave up 8 bases and V 2 bases, and 5 bases lay outside the gene matches. The CDR3 contains 14 residues. In germline, CDR1 is LNHDA, CDR2 SQIVND (reference sequence). The CDR3 sequence is CASSIRDRGYGYTF. The DNA of the CDR3 is TGTGCCAGTAGTATAAGGGACAGGGGTTACGGCTACACCTTC. The variable domain in full, with the rest retrieved from reference TRBV19 and TRBJ1-2, is DGGITQSPKYLFRKEGQNVTLSCEQNLNHDAMYWYRQDPGQGLRLIYYSQIVNDFQKGDIAEGYSVSREKKESFPLTVTSAQKNPTAFYLCASSIRDRGYGYTFGSGTRLTVV.